This T cell receptor (beta chain) was observed in a study of blood T cell repertoires in COVID-19. For the study at large: In each case, the material was cDNA or gDNA derived from T cells, B-cell-depleted T cells, or PBMCs.

Profiled with immunoSEQ multiplex PCR; TCRdb holds only in-frame clones, not every one. There are 470,000 or so clones in the sample; about 89% occur only once, and around 4.5% lies in the top ten. The ends lost 5 bases at V and 0 bases at J; junction bases unmatched: 10. Germline lookup yields CDR1 MGHRA and CDR2 YSYEKL. The CDR3 has 17 residues. The source of this sequence is a woman aged 25 to 39 with acute or convalescent COVID-19. The chain combines TRBV4-1 with TRBJ2-3; 8 nucleotides align to TRBD1. Source material: peripheral blood. CDR3 in amino acids: CASSYETGGASTDTQYF. The CDR3 nucleotides are TGCGCCAGCAGCTACGAAACAGGGGGTGCTAGCACAGATACGCAGTATTTT.